This TCR beta chain was recovered during a study of T cell responses to AZD1222 COVID-19 vaccine. Some clones are missing from TCRdb's copy, which holds only in-frame ones; the method was immunoSEQ multiplex PCR. The sample yields roughly 120,000 clones, around 90% seen once. V was trimmed by 1 base and J by 8 bases, leaving 11 bases between them. CDR1 and CDR2 from the germline V gene are SGHTA and FQGNSA. The CDR3 is made up of 13 amino acids. The sequence derives from an adult in good health. The J gene is TRBJ1-2, the V gene TRBV7-2; D ambiguous. The specimen was peripheral blood, collected on day 0 of AZD1222 vaccination. CDR3 protein: CASSLGIGFGYTF. The CDR3 DNA is TGTGCCAGCAGCTTAGGGATTGGCTTCGGCTACACCTTC.